The 9 T cell receptor beta chains presented below share a single source sample, sequenced in a study of control samples from healthy donors and cancer patients. Sequencing was performed with immunoSEQ multiplex PCR; in TCRdb, only in-frame clones are kept and a portion is missing. The sample holds under 150,000 clones; more than 75% are singletons and the top ten take roughly 2.8%. The source material was blood. These receptors came from a man aged 55 to 70 in good health.

The V gene is TRBV5-6, the J gene TRBJ1-2, with D perhaps matching TRBD1 (6 bases). The CDR3 extends over 16 amino acids. Germline assignment: CDR1 SGHDT and CDR2 YYEEEE. V lost 5 bases and J 4 bases, leaving 21 bases between the germline ends. CDR3: CASRFGQTLVLYGYTF. In DNA form, the CDR3 reads TGTGCCAGCAGATTCGGACAGACCCTCGTTCTCTATGGCTACACCTTC.

This chain connects TRBV19 to TRBJ2-7; D tentatively reads TRBD1 or TRBD2 (5 bases each). V was clipped by 6 bases and J by 5 bases, with 17 bases between them. Germline values: CDR1 LNHDA, CDR2 SQIVND (reference sequence). The CDR3 consists of 14 residues. CDR3 DNA sequence: TGTGCCAGTAGAAGTGGGACGTTTTCCAACGAGCAGTACTTC. Translated: CASRSGTFSNEQYF.

The chain joins TRBV7-6 to TRBJ2-7; 13 bases line up with TRBD2. V was clipped by 6 bases and J by 6 bases; unmatched bases: 8. The CDR3 length is 15 residues. From germline, CDR1 is SGHVS and CDR2 FNYEAQ. The CDR3 bases are TGTGCCAGCAGTCGACTAGCGGGGGGTGTAGTCGAGCAGTACTTC. It specifies CASSRLAGGVVEQYF. Together with reference TRBV7-6 and TRBJ2-7, the CDR3 gives the full variable domain: GAGVSQSPRYKVTKRGQDVALRCDPISGHVSLYWYRQALGQGPEFLTYFNYEAQQDKSGLPNDRFSAERPEGSISTLTIQRTEQRDSAMYRCASSRLAGGVVEQYFGPGTRLTVT.

The chain has TRBV7-6 and TRBJ1-6; D is ambiguous. Per germline, CDR1 SGHVS and CDR2 FNYEAQ. Between the trimmed V and J ends, which lost 1 base and 2 bases, there was a span of 15 bases. The CDR3 extends over 18 amino acids. CDR3 sequence (DNA): TGTGCCAGCAGCTTAGAAATTGGTGACGGACCCTATAATTCACCCCTCCACTTT. Translating it yields CASSLEIGDGPYNSPLHF.

This chain uses TRBV7-8 with TRBJ2-7; 14 bases are a match to TRBD2. The CDR3 totals 16 residues. Germline CDR1 and CDR2: SGHVS and FQNEAQ. The V and J ends lost 5 bases and 3 bases, in that order; junction bases with no gene match: 6. The DNA for the CDR3 is TGTGCCAGCAGCCAGGGGACTAGCGGGGGCTTCTACGAGCAGTACTTC. Its translation is CASSQGTSGGFYEQYF. Full variable domain (rest looked up from reference TRBV7-8 and TRBJ2-7): GAGVSQSPRYKVAKRGQDVALRCDPISGHVSLFWYQQALGQGPEFLTYFQNEAQLDKSGLPSDRFFAERPEGSVSTLKIQRTQQEDSAVYLCASSQGTSGGFYEQYFGPGTRLTVT.

This chain links TRBV29-1 with TRBJ2-7; D is undetermined. Germline CDR1 is SQVTM and CDR2 is ANQGSEA. Trimming removed 1 base from V and 6 bases from J, with 4 bases in between. This CDR3 has 10 residues. CDR3 sequence: CSVEAGEQYF. CDR3 sequence (DNA): TGCAGCGTTGAAGCGGGCGAGCAGTACTTC.

The V and J genes are TRBV5-1 and TRBJ2-2; D is perhaps TRBD1 (6 bases). The CDR3 has 16 amino acids. V lost 8 bases to trimming and J lost 4 bases, with 21 bases between them. The germline V gene encodes CDR1 SGHRS and CDR2 YFSETQ. CDR3 coding DNA: TGCGCCAGTGAACCCGGGACACTTCTCTCCACCGGGGAGCTGTTTTTT. This gives the protein CASEPGTLLSTGELFF.

This chain links TRBV15 with TRBJ2-7; TRBD2 is a possible D gene (5 bases). The V and J ends lost 3 bases and 6 bases respectively, with 21 bases between them. Germline CDR1 LNHNV, CDR2 YYDKDF (reference sequence). The CDR3 sequence is 16 residues long. The CDR3 region is CATSSTTGVKPLEQYF. CDR3 nucleotide sequence: TGTGCCACCAGCAGTACTACCGGGGTAAAGCCCCTCGAGCAGTACTTC.

The count of this clone is one. At one of its ends the junction is not consistent with the germline gene, which may arise from a read error. The chain couples TRBV6-1 to TRBJ2-3; D unclear. The CDR3 spans 14 residues. The V gene's germline CDR1 is MNHNS and CDR2 SASEGT. The CDR3, as DNA: TGTGCCAGCAGGGAAGGGTTTGTCACAGATACGCAGTATTTT. It specifies CASREGFVTDTQYF.